One and the same sample provided the 13 T cell receptor beta chains below, sequenced in a study of OX40 agonist ivuxolimab in advanced cancers. Only in-frame clones appear in the TCRdb table, and some are missing; sequencing was by immunoSEQ multiplex PCR. The sample contains 48,000 or so clones, about 90% of which appear only once. The sequencing here drew on CD4+ or CD8+ T cells sorted from blood, taken in a trial of the OX40 agonist ivuxolimab. The receptor source for this set is an adult with an advanced solid tumor such as melanoma, head and neck, liver or kidney cancer.

This sequence joins TRBV28 and TRBJ1-4, with 12 positions matching TRBD1. The CDR3 consists of 14 residues. V was pared by 5 bases and J by 8 bases, with 3 bases of the junction left unmatched. CDR1 is MDHEN and CDR2 is SYDVKM in the germline V gene. This CDR3 reads CASSTGTGGEKLFF. The DNA for the CDR3 is TGTGCCAGCAGTACCGGGACAGGGGGCGAAAAACTGTTTTTT.

This chain connects TRBV13 to TRBJ2-7; possibly TRBD1 or TRBD2 for D (5 bases each). Per germline, CDR1 PRHDT and CDR2 FYEKMQ (reference sequence). The CDR3 has 14 amino acids. Trimming pared 5 bases from V and 2 bases from J, leaving 13 bases between. CDR3 sequence reads: CASSTRDGPYEQYF. CDR3 nucleotide sequence: TGTGCCAGCAGCACCCGGGACGGACCCTACGAGCAGTACTTC.

The chain employs TRBV19 and TRBJ1-5; 10 positions match TRBD1. V lost 3 bases and J lost 4; bases outside the gene matches: 12. CDR1 LNHDA and CDR2 SQIVND come from the germline V gene (reference sequence). This CDR3 has 18 residues. The chain's CDR3 is CASSMLGMTGGKNQPQHF. The CDR3 region has the DNA TGTGCCAGTAGTATGTTGGGGATGACAGGGGGCAAAAATCAGCCCCAGCATTTT.

The J gene is TRBJ1-3, the V gene TRBV19; D perhaps matches TRBD1 (6 bases). The CDR3 has 17 residues. Trimming removed 1 base at V and 0 bases at J, with 13 bases between. Germline V gene sequence: CDR1 LNHDA, CDR2 SQIVND (reference sequence). This CDR3 is CASSIASSGASGNTIYF. For the CDR3, the DNA is TGTGCCAGTAGTATAGCTTCTTCAGGGGCCTCTGGAAACACCATATATTTT.

The chain uses TRBV29-1 and TRBJ1-1; D call uncertain. Deletions cut 4 bases from V and 0 bases from J, with 6 bases between. Germline values: CDR1 SQVTM, CDR2 ANQGSEA. The CDR3 is made up of 12 amino acids. The CDR3 reads CSVVGVNTEAFF. CDR3 DNA sequence: TGCAGCGTTGTTGGAGTGAACACTGAAGCTTTCTTT.

This chain joins TRBV6-4 and TRBJ2-1, with TRBD1 matching over 10 bases. There are 15 residues in the CDR3. Looked up from germline, CDR1 is MRHNA and CDR2 is SNTAGT. Trimming took 5 bases from V and 8 from J; bases not matched to a gene: 9. The CDR3 loop is CASSPGTGDVDEQFF. DNA of the CDR3: TGTGCCAGCAGTCCCGGGACAGGGGACGTGGATGAGCAGTTCTTC.

This chain connects TRBV2 to TRBJ1-2; D gene unclear. There are 14 residues in the CDR3. Trimming stripped 2 bases from V and 7 bases from J, with 14 bases between. Germline CDR1 and CDR2: SNHLY and FYNNEI. Here the CDR3 reads CASSETERPSGYTF. CDR3 DNA: TGTGCCAGCAGTGAAACCGAACGGCCCAGTGGCTACACCTTC.

The CDR3 nucleotides are TGTGCCAGCAGTTTGTCTCCGGGACAGGGCTCCTACAATGAGCAGTTCTTC. Translation gives CASSLSPGQGSYNEQFF. This sequence joins TRBV28 and TRBJ2-1; 9 bases are a match to TRBD1. V was clipped by 3 bases and J by 0 bases; unmatched bases: 6. This CDR3 comprises 17 residues. Per germline, CDR1 MDHEN and CDR2 SYDVKM.

This chain uses TRBV5-1 with TRBJ2-5; D uncertain. The CDR3 extends over 14 amino acids. The germline CDR1 and CDR2 sequences are SGHRS and YFSETQ. V was pared by 0 bases and J by 2 bases, with 8 bases between. The CDR3 DNA reads as TGCGCCAGCAGCTTGGGACTCTATCAAGAGACCCAGTACTTC. Translation: CASSLGLYQETQYF.

The chain recombines TRBV2 with TRBJ1-1; D gene uncertain. Trimming stripped 7 bases from V and 3 bases from J, with 18 bases between. The CDR3 is 15 amino acids. Germline V gene sequence: CDR1 SNHLY, CDR2 FYNNEI. This chain's CDR3 is CASTKDGRSDTEAFF. The CDR3 nucleotides are TGTGCCAGCACCAAAGACGGCAGGTCAGACACTGAAGCTTTCTTT.

This chain connects TRBV2 to TRBJ2-1, with D unclear. This CDR3 region has 13 residues. Germline V CDR1 and CDR2: SNHLY, FYNNEI. Trimming removed 2 bases at V and 7 bases at J, with 9 bases between. The CDR3 spells CASSERLDNEQFF. In DNA, the CDR3 is TGTGCCAGCAGTGAAAGGCTAGATAATGAGCAGTTCTTC.

The V call is TRBV5-1, the J call TRBJ2-5; no reliable D call. Trimming took 7 bases from V and 5 from J, leaving 18 bases between them. The CDR3 extends over 14 amino acids. Germline V gene data show CDR1 as SGHRS and CDR2 as YFSETQ. CDR3 region: CASHNSGSGETQYF. The DNA of the CDR3 is TGCGCCAGCCACAATTCCGGGTCTGGGGAGACCCAGTACTTC.

This clone has only one observation. This rearrangement joins TRBV15 to TRBJ2-1; D perhaps matches TRBD2 (7 bases). The CDR3 runs 14 residues. The germline CDR1 and CDR2 sequences are LNHNV and YYDKDF (reference sequence). The germline V and J ends were trimmed by 11 bases and 8 bases, with 22 bases remaining between them. CDR3 region: CALDSGGGRDEQFF. Written as DNA, the CDR3 is TGTGCCCTCGACTCTGGGGGGGGCAGGGATGAGCAGTTCTTC. Full variable domain (remainder filled in from reference TRBV15 and TRBJ2-1): DAMVIQNPRYQVTQFGKPVTLSCSQTLNHNVMYWYQQKSSQAPKLLFHYYDKDFNNEADTPDNFQSRRPNTSFCFLDIRSPGLGDTAMYLCALDSGGGRDEQFFGPGTRLTVL.